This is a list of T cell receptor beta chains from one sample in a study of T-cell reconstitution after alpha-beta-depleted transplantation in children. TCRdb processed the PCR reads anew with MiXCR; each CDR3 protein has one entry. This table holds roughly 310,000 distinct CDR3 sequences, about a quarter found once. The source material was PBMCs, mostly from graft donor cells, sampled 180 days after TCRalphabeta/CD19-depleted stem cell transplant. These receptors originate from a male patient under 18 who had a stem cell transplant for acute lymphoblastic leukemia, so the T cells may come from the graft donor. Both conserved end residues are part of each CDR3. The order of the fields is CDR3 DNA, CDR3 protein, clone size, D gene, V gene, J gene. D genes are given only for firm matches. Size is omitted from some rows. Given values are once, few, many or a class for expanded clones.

TGTGCCAGCAGCTACGGGGGGACCGCGCAGTATTTT,CASSYGGTAQYF,once,TRBD2,TRBV7-2,TRBJ2-3
TGCGCCAGCAGCCCCCTAGCGCTTGGGGCCAAAAACATTCAGTACTTC,CASSPLALGAKNIQYF,NA,NA,TRBV4-1,TRBJ2-4
TGTGCCAGCAGCGTTAGCGGGTCCTACTCCTACGAGCAGTACTTC,CASSVSGSYSYEQYF,NA,TRBD2,TRBV13,TRBJ2-7
TGTGCCAGCAGCCTTGTCTCTAGCGGGAGCTCCTACGAGCAGTACTTC,CASSLVSSGSSYEQYF,NA,TRBD2,TRBV5-6,TRBJ2-7
TGTGCCATCAGTGAAAAGTCCAATGAGCAGTTCTTC,CAISEKSNEQFF,few,NA,TRBV10-3,TRBJ2-1
TGTGCCAGCAGCCTTGCAGGGTTTGGCACAGATACGCAGTATTTT,CASSLAGFGTDTQYF,few,NA,TRBV7-3,TRBJ2-3
TGTGCCAGCAGCTTAGGGGGACAGGACTATGGCTACACCTTC,CASSLGGQDYGYTF,few,TRBD1,TRBV11-2,TRBJ1-2
TGTGCCAGCAGCCTCCGACCGATACGGGAAGAGACCCAGTACTTC,CASSLRPIREETQYF,NA,NA,TRBV7-8,TRBJ2-5
TGTGCCAGCAGCTTGGTACTAGCAACCGGGGAGCTGTTTTTT,CASSLVLATGELFF,NA,NA,TRBV5-6,TRBJ2-2
TGTGCCAGCAGCGCCGGACCGGAGTGGACCCAGTACTTC,CASSAGPEWTQYF,NA,NA,TRBV9,TRBJ2-5
TGTGCCAGCAGTTTAGCCAGCGGGAACGCCTACGAGCAGTACTTC,CASSLASGNAYEQYF,NA,TRBD2,TRBV12-3/TRBV12-4,TRBJ2-7
TGCAGTGCTAGAGACCCAGGGTTGGGGGAGACCCAGTACTTC,CSARDPGLGETQYF,NA,NA,TRBV20-1,TRBJ2-5
TGTGCCAGCAACCATAGGGGACTAGCGGGATGGGCAGATACGCAGTATTTT,CASNHRGLAGWADTQYF,NA,NA,TRBV21-1,TRBJ2-3
TGTGCCAGCAGTTACTCGGAACTAGCGGGAGCTTACGAGCAGTACTTC,CASSYSELAGAYEQYF,NA,TRBD2,TRBV6-5,TRBJ2-7